This T cell receptor (beta chain) was retrieved from a study of T cell responses to AZD1222 COVID-19 vaccine (dated by TCRdb to 2020 to 2022). For the study in its entirety: AZD1222 recipients given second doses at about 4 weeks or at about 12 weeks were pooled, since spike-specific TCR depth and breadth were not found to differ between the two schedules. TCR sequencing was performed for roughly 250 trial participants, of whom some 200 were given two doses of AZD1222 and some 26 were given two doses of MenACWY control vaccine. Enrollment into the trials was organized by age into subgroups of 18-55, 56-69 and 70-plus years, and those subgroups contained roughly 160, 29 and 62 TCR-sequenced participants, respectively. The paper as a whole reports these results and caveats: Conclusions about previously exposed vaccinees are limited because only five to seven AZD1222 recipients were SARS-CoV-2 seropositive at baseline. The whole spike protein was spanned by vaccine-associated CD4 TCRs, and dominant responses were seen in regions 160-218 and 743-854. Reportedly, almost half of the unique spike-specific TCRs recognized epitopes lying outside the regions that are mutated in the B.1.351 and B.1.1.7 variants. The 56-69-year group was small, and its depth increase did not reach significance, likely because of low power. A significant rise in spike-specific TCR breadth and depth was observed after two AZD1222 doses relative to day 0 and relative to MenACWY recipients. Because no samples from the day 14 peak response were available, repertoires could be characterized only after the peak T cell response. Most participants were white British and females outnumbered males, and the authors suggested that clonal diversity may have been underestimated.

The CDR3 regions of human TCRbeta chains were analyzed by immunosequencing. On the authors' methods: TCRs in the repertoires were compared against a reference library of SARS-CoV-2-specific TCRs that had been generated with the MIRA antigen-specificity platform. Breadth was defined as the fraction of unique TCRs that were SARS-CoV-2-associated. Depth was defined as the fraction of total T cells that were SARS-CoV-2-associated. Using the MIRA data, each spike-specific TCR was assigned both to the spike region to which the TCR was reactive and to a CD4 or CD8 class. Log10-transformed breadth and depth values were compared by one-way ANOVA with Sidak's multiple comparisons tests. The table was pulled from immuneACCESS by TCRdb, which kept in-frame rearrangements only. Such tables lose some clones; where checked, under half of the loss comes from unresolved V genes, and the rest has no known cause. From that table come the V and J calls and clone size; the DNA was used to work out D and trimming. The sample table lists approximately 140,000 clones, around 94% of them with a count of one. The top ten clones comprise roughly 1.3% of the sample.

In the case of this clone: Its antigen specificity is not known. No base quality information exists; no much larger clone differs at one position.

From a lookup of the germline V gene, CDR1 and CDR2 are MGHRA and YSYEKL. From the cysteine through the phenylalanine, the CDR3 covers 14 amino acids. Only the CDR3 part of the read is kept: 42 bases, read in frame from the first base. Trimming removed 6 bases from V and 5 bases from J, leaving 15 bases between the germline ends. The time point label for this specimen denotes: baseline before first vaccination. The vaccinee samples were drawn from two UK trials, COV001 and COV002, one of which was a single-blind randomized controlled phase 2/3 trial testing AZD1222 (ChAdOx1 nCoV-19) in healthy adults. Trial participant PBMC samples were collected at day 0 and day 28 after the second dose for TCRbeta chain sequencing.

The clonotype was recovered from an adult in good health. Sequences were derived from peripheral blood, sampled on day 0 of AZD1222 vaccination. Here the chain combines TRBV4-1 and TRBJ2-3, with no confident D gene call. The bases read TGCGCCAGCAGTATGGATTTATCAGTAGATACGCAGTATTTT. This is translated as CASSMDLSVDTQYF.